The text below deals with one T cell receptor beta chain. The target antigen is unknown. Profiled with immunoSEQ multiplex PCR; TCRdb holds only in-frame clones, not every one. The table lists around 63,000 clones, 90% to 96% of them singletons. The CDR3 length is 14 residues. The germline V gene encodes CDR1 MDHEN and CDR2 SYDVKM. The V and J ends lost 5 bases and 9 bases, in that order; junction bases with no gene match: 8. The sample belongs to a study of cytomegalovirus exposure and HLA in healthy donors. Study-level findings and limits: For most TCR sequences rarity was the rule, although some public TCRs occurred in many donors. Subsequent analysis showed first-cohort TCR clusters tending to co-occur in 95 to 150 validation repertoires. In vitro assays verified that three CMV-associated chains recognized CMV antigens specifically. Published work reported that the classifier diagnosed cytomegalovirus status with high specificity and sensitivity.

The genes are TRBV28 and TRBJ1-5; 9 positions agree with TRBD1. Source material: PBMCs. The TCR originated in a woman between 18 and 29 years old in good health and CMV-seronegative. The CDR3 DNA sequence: TGTGCCAGCAGTCCCCGGACAGGGGTTCCGCCCCAGCATTTT. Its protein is CASSPRTGVPPQHF.